These 13 T cell receptor beta chains share one sample of origin, sequenced in a study of blood T cell repertoires in COVID-19. Generated by immunoSEQ multiplex PCR, the TCRdb table keeps only in-frame clones and is missing some. The top ten clones hold approximately 2.6% of a sample with just over 250,000 clones, approximately 92% of them seen once. Sequences were obtained from peripheral blood. These receptors originate from a person aged 18-29 years with COVID-19, enrolled during active disease.

The genes are TRBV30 and TRBJ1-2; TRBD1 agrees at 9 bases. The CDR3 is 14 amino acids. The J segment lost 0 bases and the V segment lost 3 bases, leaving 2 bases of the junction unmatched. CDR1 GTSNPN and CDR2 SVGIG come from the germline V gene (reference sequence). CDR3 DNA: TGTGCCTGGAGGGGACAGGGAGCTAACTATGGCTACACCTTC. Its protein is CAWRGQGANYGYTF.

A note on this clone: The conserved phenylalanine or tryptophan normally closing the CDR3 is absent here, so this likely arose from a read error. It is unclear where the CDR3 begins or ends on the DNA, so no DNA is shown, and the CDR3 is as TCRdb lists it. The rearrangement uses TRBV28 and TRBJ1-1. Ends included, the CDR3 has 11 residues. Per the germline V gene, CDR1 is MDHEN and CDR2 is SYDVKM. CDR3 sequence: CASSWGGTAAV.

This clone appeared a single time. V is TRBV7-3 and J is TRBJ2-3; 9 bases match TRBD1. Germline V gene lookup returns CDR1 SGHTA and CDR2 FQGTGA. V shed 6 bases, J shed 2 bases, and the junction held 9 bases outside the gene matches. This CDR3 has 16 residues. The CDR3 region has the DNA TGTGCCAGCAGTTTTACCGGGACAGGGTACACAGATACGCAGTATTTT. This sequence encodes CASSFTGTGYTDTQYF.

This chain connects TRBV19 to TRBJ1-4, with a tentative D call TRBD1 (6 bases). CDR3 length equals 15 residues. Trimming cost V 3 bases and J 5 bases, with 13 bases left between them. CDR1 and CDR2 (germline): LNHDA, SQIVND (reference sequence). In DNA form, the CDR3 reads TGTGCCAGTAGTATCTGGACAGAGAAAAATGAAAAACTGTTTTTT. Protein sequence: CASSIWTEKNEKLFF. The full variable domain, in which reference TRBV19 and TRBJ1-4 provide the parts outside the CDR3, is DGGITQSPKYLFRKEGQNVTLSCEQNLNHDAMYWYRQDPGQGLRLIYYSQIVNDFQKGDIAEGYSVSREKKESFPLTVTSAQKNPTAFYLCASSIWTEKNEKLFFGSGTQLSVL.

The chain employs TRBV9 and TRBJ2-2, with 9 bases identical to TRBD2. This CDR3 spans 15 amino acids. The ends lost 0 bases at V and 10 bases at J; junction bases unmatched: 7. The germline V gene has CDR1 SGDLS and CDR2 YYNGEE. The CDR3 reads CASSVGAGGPEELFF. For the CDR3, the DNA is TGTGCCAGCAGCGTAGGGGCGGGAGGGCCGGAGGAGCTGTTTTTT. The entire variable domain, with the rest obtained from reference TRBV9 and TRBJ2-2, is as follows: DSGVTQTPKHLITATGQRVTLRCSPRSGDLSVYWYQQSLDQGLQFLIQYYNGEERAKGNILERFSAQQFPDLHSELNLSSLELGDSALYFCASSVGAGGPEELFFGEGSRLTVL.

CDR3 nucleotides: TGTGCCAGCAGTGACACTGGGCCACAGAAGAAAGCTTTCTTT. It encodes CASSDTGPQKKAFF. The V call is TRBV6-2 or TRBV6-3, the J call TRBJ1-1; D gene uncertain. Germline V CDR1 and CDR2: MNHEY, SVGEGT. Deletions cut 5 bases from V and 9 bases from J, with 19 bases between. There are 14 residues in the CDR3.

The chain employs TRBV10-2 and TRBJ2-7, with D uncertain. The germline V and J ends were trimmed by 6 bases and 4 bases, with 13 bases remaining between them. Germline CDR1 reads WSHSY; CDR2 reads SAAADI. This CDR3 contains 13 residues. The CDR3 spells CASRLGRSYEQYF. The CDR3 DNA sequence: TGCGCCAGCAGGCTGGGCCGGTCTTACGAGCAGTACTTC.

This rearrangement joins TRBV7-9 to TRBJ2-1; 8 nucleotides line up with TRBD2. Trimming cost V 3 bases and J 3 bases; bases outside gene matches: 4. The CDR3 is made up of 15 amino acids. Germline CDR1 SEHNR, CDR2 FQNEAQ (reference sequence). In DNA form, the CDR3 reads TGTGCCAGCAGCTTTACTAGCGGAGACTACAATGAGCAGTTCTTC. This translates into CASSFTSGDYNEQFF. Drawing the rest from reference TRBV7-9 and TRBJ2-1, the complete variable domain is DTGVSQNPRHKITKRGQNVTFRCDPISEHNRLYWYRQTLGQGPEFLTYFQNEAQLEKSRLLSDRFSAERPKGSFSTLEIQRTEQGDSAMYLCASSFTSGDYNEQFFGPGTRLTVL.

The chain couples TRBV6-2 or TRBV6-3 to TRBJ2-2; 8 bases map to TRBD1. This CDR3 region has 17 residues. V lost 1 base, J lost 4 bases, and 8 bases stayed unmatched. Germline V gene data show CDR1 as MNHEY and CDR2 as SVGEGT. The CDR3 loop reads CASSYFMTGVPTGELFF. The DNA for the CDR3 is TGTGCCAGCAGTTACTTTATGACAGGGGTACCCACCGGGGAGCTGTTTTTT.

The V and J genes are TRBV7-9 and TRBJ2-5; 8 bases agree with TRBD2. Per the germline V gene, CDR1 is SEHNR and CDR2 is FQNEAQ (reference sequence). V was clipped by 5 bases and J by 5 bases; unmatched bases: 7. CDR3 length: 14 amino acids. CDR3 amino acids: CASSRPGGLETQYF. In nucleotides, the CDR3 is TGTGCCAGCAGCAGACCGGGAGGGCTGGAGACCCAGTACTTC. The full variable domain, completed using reference TRBV7-9 and TRBJ2-5, is DTGVSQNPRHKITKRGQNVTFRCDPISEHNRLYWYRQTLGQGPEFLTYFQNEAQLEKSRLLSDRFSAERPKGSFSTLEIQRTEQGDSAMYLCASSRPGGLETQYFGPGTRLLVL.

The rearrangement links TRBV6-5 to TRBJ2-3, with D possibly matching TRBD1 (5 bases). V was cut by 7 bases and J by 3 bases, with 14 bases left in between. The CDR3 covers 14 residues. Germline CDR1 is MNHEY and CDR2 is SVGAGI. DNA for the CDR3: TGTGCCAGCACTCTACATGGGGCAACAGATACGCAGTATTTT. This encodes CASTLHGATDTQYF.

This clone appeared a single time. This chain connects TRBV12-3 or TRBV12-4 to TRBJ2-1; D is uncertain. This CDR3 comprises 12 residues. V was shortened by 2 bases and J by 3 bases, with 2 bases between the two germline ends. The CDR3 spells CASSLLYNEQFF. The CDR3, as DNA: TGTGCCAGCAGTTTACTCTACAATGAGCAGTTCTTC.

The chain links TRBV5-4 to TRBJ1-3; 7 bases agree with TRBD1. V shed 2 bases and J 5 bases; nucleotides not matched to a gene: 7. Germline assignment: CDR1 SGHNT and CDR2 YYREEE (reference sequence). The CDR3 extends over 15 amino acids. In DNA form, the CDR3 reads TGTGCCAGCAGCTTCTCACGGGACAGCCGAAACACCATATATTTT. Its protein product is CASSFSRDSRNTIYF.